This T cell receptor (beta chain) was found in a study of immune heterogeneity within non-small cell lung tumors. As for the study in general: Of all tumors, a few turned out to be squamous cell carcinomas, some 10 were non-squamous carcinomas and 1 was not otherwise specified.

Multiplex PCR relied on 32 V and 13 J primers to amplify TCR beta CDR3. TCRdb redid the calling of the multiplex PCR reads with MiXCR, one entry per CDR3 protein. Seen here are about 2,800 distinct CDR3 sequences, 35% to 50% observed once, and the top ten hold about 7.5%. Regarding this clonotype: What it binds is not known.

General study points: Different tumor locations in one patient shared dominant CDR3 beta clonotypes yet harbored unique high-frequency clones. Local T-cell clonality tracked local tumor mutational burden, showing a moderate yet significant relationship (R about 0.34). Largely different high-frequency T-cell receptor beta clonotypes were found between individual patients.

For each sample, template was about 550 ng of bulk tumor genomic DNA. Surgeons took several biopsies per primary tumor, spaced far apart, during surgery. Enrolled patients presented with newly diagnosed, previously untreated non-small cell lung cancer and underwent curative surgery. The sequence was collected from an older woman with non-small cell lung cancer. The sample consisted of lung tumor tissue.

The DNA for the CDR3 is TGTGCCAGCAGTGAACTTACAGTGGGCTCCTACGAGCAGTACTTC. It translates to CASSELTVGSYEQYF. The V call is TRBV6-1, the J call TRBJ2-7; D not certain. The CDR3 has 15 amino acids. The V gene lost 2 bases and the J gene lost 0 bases, with 11 bases spanning the gap. CDR1 MNHNS and CDR2 SASEGT come from the germline V gene.